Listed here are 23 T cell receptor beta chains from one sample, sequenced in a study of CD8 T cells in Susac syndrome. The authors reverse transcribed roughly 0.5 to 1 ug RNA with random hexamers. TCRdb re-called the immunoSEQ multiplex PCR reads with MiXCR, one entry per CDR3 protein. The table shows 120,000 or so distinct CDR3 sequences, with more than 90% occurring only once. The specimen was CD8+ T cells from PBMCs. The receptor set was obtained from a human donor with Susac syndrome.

Here the CDR3 reads CASSTDRWTGTNEKLFF. DNA for the CDR3: TGTGCCAGCAGTACCGACCGGTGGACAGGAACAAATGAAAAACTGTTTTTT. The chain couples TRBV6-5 to TRBJ1-4; 7 bases align to TRBD1. The V segment lost 5 bases and the J segment 5 bases; nucleotides outside the gene matches: 14. The germline CDR1 and CDR2 sequences are MNHEY and SVGAGI. The CDR3 totals 17 residues.

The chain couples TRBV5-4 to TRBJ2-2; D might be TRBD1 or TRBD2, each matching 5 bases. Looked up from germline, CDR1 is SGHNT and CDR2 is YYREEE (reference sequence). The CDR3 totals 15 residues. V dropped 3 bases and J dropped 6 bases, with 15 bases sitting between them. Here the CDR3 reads CASSSGSSVPGELFF. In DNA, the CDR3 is TGTGCCAGCAGCTCAGGGAGTAGCGTGCCCGGGGAGCTGTTTTTT.

CDR3 amino acids: CASRPLAGGPLYNEQFF. For the CDR3, the DNA is TGTGCCAGCAGACCCCTAGCGGGAGGGCCTCTCTACAATGAGCAGTTCTTC. V and J are TRBV6-1 and TRBJ2-1; 12 positions agree with TRBD2. The CDR3 is 17 residues long. Germline assignment: CDR1 MNHNS and CDR2 SASEGT. Trimming took 6 bases from V and 3 from J; bases not matched to a gene: 9.

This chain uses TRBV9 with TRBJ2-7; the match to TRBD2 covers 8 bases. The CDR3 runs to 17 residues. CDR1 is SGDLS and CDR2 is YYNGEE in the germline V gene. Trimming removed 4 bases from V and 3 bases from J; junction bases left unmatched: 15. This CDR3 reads CASSPRGLGTRNYEQYF. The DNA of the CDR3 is TGTGCCAGCAGCCCTAGAGGACTAGGGACTAGAAACTACGAGCAGTACTTC.

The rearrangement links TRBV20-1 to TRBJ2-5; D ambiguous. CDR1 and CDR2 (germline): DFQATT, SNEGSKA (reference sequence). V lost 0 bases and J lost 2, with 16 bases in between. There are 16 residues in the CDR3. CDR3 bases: TGCAGTGCTAGAGAAACGAGGAGAATGGATCAAGAGACCCAGTACTTC. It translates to CSARETRRMDQETQYF.

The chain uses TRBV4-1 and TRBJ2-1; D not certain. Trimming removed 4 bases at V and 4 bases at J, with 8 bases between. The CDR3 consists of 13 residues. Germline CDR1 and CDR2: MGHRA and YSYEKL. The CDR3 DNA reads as TGCGCCAGCAGCCGTGCAGTATACAATGAGCAGTTCTTC. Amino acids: CASSRAVYNEQFF.

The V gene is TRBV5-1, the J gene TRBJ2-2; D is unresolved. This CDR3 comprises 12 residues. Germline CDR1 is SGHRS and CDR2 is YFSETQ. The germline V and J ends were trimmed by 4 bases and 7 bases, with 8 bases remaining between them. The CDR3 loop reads CASSPGDGELFF. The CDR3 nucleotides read TGCGCCAGCAGCCCCGGCGACGGGGAGCTGTTTTTT.

Written as DNA, the CDR3 is TGTGCCAGCAGTGCAACAGGGATGGACAATCAGCCCCAGCATTTT. It translates to CASSATGMDNQPQHF. This chain uses TRBV12-3 or TRBV12-4 with TRBJ1-5, with D perhaps matching TRBD1 (6 bases). The CDR3 spans 15 residues. Trimming took off 5 bases at V and 3 bases at J, with 14 bases between the two ends.

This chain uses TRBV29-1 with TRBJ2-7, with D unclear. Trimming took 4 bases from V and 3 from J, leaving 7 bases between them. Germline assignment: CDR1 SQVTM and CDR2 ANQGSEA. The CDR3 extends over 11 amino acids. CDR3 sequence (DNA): TGCAGCGTTGTGATAAGCTACGAGCAGTACTTC. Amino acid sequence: CSVVISYEQYF.

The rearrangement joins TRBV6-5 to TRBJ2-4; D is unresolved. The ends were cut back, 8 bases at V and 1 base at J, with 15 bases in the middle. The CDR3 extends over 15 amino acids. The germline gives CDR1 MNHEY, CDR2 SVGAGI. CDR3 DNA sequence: TGTGCCAGCGGGCGCCTCGCAGAGGCCAAAAACATTCAGTACTTC. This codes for CASGRLAEAKNIQYF.

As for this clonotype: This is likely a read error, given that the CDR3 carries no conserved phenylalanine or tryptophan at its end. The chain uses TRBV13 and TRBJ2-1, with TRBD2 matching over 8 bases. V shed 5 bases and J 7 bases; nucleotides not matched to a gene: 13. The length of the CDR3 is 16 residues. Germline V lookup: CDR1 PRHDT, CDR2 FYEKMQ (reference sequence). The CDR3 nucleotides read TGTGCCAGCAGCGCCGCCCGGGAGGGCCTCAGAAATGAGCAGTTCCTC. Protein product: CASSAAREGLRNEQFL.

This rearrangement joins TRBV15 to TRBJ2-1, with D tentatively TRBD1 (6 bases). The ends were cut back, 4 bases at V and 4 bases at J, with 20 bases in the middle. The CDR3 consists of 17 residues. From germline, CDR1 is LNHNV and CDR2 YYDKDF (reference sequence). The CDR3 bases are TGTGCCACCAGCAAAAAAACAGGGCTAGGTCCTTACAATGAGCAGTTCTTC. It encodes CATSKKTGLGPYNEQFF.

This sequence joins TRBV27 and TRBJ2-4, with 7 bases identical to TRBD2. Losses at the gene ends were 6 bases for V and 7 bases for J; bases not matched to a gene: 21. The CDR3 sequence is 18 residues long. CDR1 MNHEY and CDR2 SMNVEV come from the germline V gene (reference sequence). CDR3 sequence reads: CASRPASGGSAPGNIQYF. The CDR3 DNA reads TGTGCCAGCAGGCCTGCTAGCGGAGGCTCCGCCCCCGGGAACATTCAGTACTTC.

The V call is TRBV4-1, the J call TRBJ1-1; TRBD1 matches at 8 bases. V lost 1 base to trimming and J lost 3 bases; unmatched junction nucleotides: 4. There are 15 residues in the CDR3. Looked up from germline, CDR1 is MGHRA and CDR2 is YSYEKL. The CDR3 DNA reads TGCGCCAGCAGCCAAGTTGGACAGGGCGACACTGAAGCTTTCTTT. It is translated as CASSQVGQGDTEAFF.

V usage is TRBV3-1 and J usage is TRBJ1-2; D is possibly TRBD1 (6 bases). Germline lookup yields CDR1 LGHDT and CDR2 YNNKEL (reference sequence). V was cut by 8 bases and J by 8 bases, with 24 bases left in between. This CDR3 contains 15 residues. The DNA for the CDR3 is TGTGCCAGCCGCGGGTTTAGGACAGATAATTGGGGCTACACCTTC. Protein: CASRGFRTDNWGYTF.

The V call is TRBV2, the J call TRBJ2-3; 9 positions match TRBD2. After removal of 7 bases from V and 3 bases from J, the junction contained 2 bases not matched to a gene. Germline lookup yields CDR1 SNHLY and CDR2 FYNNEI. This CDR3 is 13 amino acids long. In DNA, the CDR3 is TGTGCCAGCACCACTAGCGGGACAGATACGCAGTATTTT. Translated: CASTTSGTDTQYF. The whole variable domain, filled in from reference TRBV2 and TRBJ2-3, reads EPEVTQTPSHQVTQMGQEVILRCVPISNHLYFYWYRQILGQKVEFLVSFYNNEISEKSEIFDDQFSVERPDGSNFTLKIRSTKLEDSAMYFCASTTSGTDTQYFGPGTRLTVL.

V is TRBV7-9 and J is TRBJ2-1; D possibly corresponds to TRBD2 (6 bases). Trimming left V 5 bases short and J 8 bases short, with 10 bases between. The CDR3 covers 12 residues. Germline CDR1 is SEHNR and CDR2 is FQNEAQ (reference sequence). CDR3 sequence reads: CASSAGLDEQFF. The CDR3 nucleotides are TGTGCCAGCAGCGCGGGACTCGATGAGCAGTTCTTC.

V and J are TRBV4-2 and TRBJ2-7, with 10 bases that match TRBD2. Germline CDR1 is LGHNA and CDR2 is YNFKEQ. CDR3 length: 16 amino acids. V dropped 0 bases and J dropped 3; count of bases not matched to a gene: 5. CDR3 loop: CASSQESGLAVYEQYF. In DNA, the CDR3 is TGTGCCAGCAGCCAAGAATCAGGACTAGCGGTCTACGAGCAGTACTTC.

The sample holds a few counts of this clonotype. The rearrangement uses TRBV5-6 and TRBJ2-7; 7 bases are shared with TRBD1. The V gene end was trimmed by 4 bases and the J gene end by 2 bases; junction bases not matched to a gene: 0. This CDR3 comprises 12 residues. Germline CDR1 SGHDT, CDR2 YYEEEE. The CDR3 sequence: CASSGTAYEQYF. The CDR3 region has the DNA TGTGCCAGCAGCGGGACAGCCTACGAGCAGTACTTC.

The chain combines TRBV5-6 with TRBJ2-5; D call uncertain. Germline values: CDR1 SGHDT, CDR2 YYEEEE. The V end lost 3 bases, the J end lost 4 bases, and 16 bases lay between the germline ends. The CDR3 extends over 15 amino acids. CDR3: CASSSDHPVPETQYF. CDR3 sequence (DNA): TGTGCCAGCAGCTCCGACCACCCGGTCCCAGAGACCCAGTACTTC.

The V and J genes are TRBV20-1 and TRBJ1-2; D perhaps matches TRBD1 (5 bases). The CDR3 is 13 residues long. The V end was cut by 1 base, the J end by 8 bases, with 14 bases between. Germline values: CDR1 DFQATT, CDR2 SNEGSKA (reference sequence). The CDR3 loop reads CSARAGGTDGYTF. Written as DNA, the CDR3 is TGCAGTGCTAGAGCTGGGGGGACCGACGGCTACACCTTC.

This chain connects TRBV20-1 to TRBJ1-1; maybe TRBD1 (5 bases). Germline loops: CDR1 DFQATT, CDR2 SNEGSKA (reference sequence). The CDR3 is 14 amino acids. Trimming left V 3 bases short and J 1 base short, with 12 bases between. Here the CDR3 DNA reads TGCAGTGCTAGTTCCGGACACCAGAACACTGAAGCTTTCTTT. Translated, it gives CSASSGHQNTEAFF.

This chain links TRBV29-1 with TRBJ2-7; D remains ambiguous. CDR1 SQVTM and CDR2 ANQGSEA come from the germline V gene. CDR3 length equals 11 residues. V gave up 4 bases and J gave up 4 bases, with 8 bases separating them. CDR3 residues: CSVVVSYEQYF. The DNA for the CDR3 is TGCAGCGTTGTTGTCAGTTACGAGCAGTACTTC.